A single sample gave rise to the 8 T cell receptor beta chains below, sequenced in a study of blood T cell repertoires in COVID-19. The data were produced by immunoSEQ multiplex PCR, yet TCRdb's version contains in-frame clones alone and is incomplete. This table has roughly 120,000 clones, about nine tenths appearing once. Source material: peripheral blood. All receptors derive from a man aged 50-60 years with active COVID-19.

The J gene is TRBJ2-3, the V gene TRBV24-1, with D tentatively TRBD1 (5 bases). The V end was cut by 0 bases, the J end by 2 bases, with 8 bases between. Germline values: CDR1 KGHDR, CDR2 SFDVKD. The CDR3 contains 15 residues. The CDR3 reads CATSDLQGFTDTQYF. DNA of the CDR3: TGTGCCACCAGTGATTTGCAGGGCTTCACAGATACGCAGTATTTT.

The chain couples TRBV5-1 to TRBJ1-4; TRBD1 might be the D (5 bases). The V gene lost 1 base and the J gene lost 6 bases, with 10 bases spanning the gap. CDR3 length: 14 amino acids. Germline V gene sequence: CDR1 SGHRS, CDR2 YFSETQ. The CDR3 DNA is TGCGCCAGCAGCTTGAGGGGCGTGGATGAAAAACTGTTTTTT. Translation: CASSLRGVDEKLFF.

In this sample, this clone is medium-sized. The CDR3 spells CASSQLGGLSGNTIYF. DNA of the CDR3: TGTGCCAGCAGCCAATTGGGCGGACTAAGCGGAAACACCATATATTTT. The J gene is TRBJ1-3, the V gene TRBV7-9; D remains unclear. Germline V gene sequence: CDR1 SEHNR, CDR2 FQNEAQ (reference sequence). V was cut by 5 bases and J by 4 bases, with 18 bases left in between. This CDR3 spans 16 amino acids.

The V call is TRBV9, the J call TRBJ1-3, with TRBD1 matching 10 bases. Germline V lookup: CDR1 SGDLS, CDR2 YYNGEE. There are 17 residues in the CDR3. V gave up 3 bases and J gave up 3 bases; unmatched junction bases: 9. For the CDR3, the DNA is TGTGCCAGCAGCGCACCCCGGACAGGGGGTTTTGGAAACACCATATATTTT. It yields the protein CASSAPRTGGFGNTIYF.

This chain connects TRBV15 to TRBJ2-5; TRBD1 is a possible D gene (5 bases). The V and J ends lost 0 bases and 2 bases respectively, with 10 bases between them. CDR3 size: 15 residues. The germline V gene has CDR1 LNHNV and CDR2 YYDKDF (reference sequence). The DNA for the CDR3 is TGTGCCACCAGCAGAGAAATTGACAGACAAGAGACCCAGTACTTC. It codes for CATSREIDRQETQYF.

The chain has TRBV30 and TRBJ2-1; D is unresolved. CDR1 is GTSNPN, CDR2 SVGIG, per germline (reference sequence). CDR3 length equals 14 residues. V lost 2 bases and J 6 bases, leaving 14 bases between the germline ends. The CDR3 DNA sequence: TGTGCCTGGAGTCTAGGCGGAGCTGCCAATGAGCAGTTCTTC. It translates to CAWSLGGAANEQFF. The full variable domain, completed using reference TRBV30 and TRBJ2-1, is SQTIHQWPATLVQPVGSPLSLECTVEGTSNPNLYWYRQAAGRGLQLLFYSVGIGQISSEVPQNLSASRPQDRQFILSSKKLLLSDSGFYLCAWSLGGAANEQFFGPGTRLTVL.

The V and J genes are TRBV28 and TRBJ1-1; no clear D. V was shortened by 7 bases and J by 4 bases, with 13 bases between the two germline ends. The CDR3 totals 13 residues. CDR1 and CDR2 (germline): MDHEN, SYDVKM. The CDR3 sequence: CASTLGAPTEAFF. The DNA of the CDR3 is TGTGCCAGCACCCTGGGCGCCCCCACTGAAGCTTTCTTT.

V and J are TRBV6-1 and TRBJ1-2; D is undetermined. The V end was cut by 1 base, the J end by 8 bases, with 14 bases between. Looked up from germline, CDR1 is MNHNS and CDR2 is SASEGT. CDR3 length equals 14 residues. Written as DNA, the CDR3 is TGTGCCAGCAGTGAAGGGACCAACCCGGGAGGCTACACCTTC. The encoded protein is CASSEGTNPGGYTF.